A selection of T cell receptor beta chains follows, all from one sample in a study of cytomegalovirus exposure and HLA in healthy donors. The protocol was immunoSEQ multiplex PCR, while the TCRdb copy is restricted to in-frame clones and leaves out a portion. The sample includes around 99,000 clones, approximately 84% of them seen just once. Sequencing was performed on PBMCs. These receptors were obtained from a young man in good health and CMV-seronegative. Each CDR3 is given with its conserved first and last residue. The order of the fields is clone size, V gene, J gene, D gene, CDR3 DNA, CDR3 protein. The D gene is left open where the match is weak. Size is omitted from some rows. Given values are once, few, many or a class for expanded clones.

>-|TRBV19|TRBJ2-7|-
TGTGCCAGTAGTATAGTGGCCAGCTCCTACGAGCAGTACTTC
CASSIVASSYEQYF
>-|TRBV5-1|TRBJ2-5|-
TGCGCCAGCAGCTTGGCGGTCATCCAAGAGACCCAGTACTTC
CASSLAVIQETQYF
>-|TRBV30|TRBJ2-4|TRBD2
TGTGCCTGGAGAGTCAGGACTAGCGGAAACATTCAGTACTTC
CAWRVRTSGNIQYF
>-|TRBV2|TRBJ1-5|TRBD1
TGTGCCAGCAGTGCCTCCAGATGGACAGGGGTTAACAATCAGCCCCAGCATTTT
CASSASRWTGVNNQPQHF
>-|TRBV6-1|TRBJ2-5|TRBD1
TGTGCCAGCAGCAACACAGGGGCGGTCGAGACCCAGTACTTC
CASSNTGAVETQYF
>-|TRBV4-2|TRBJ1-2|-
TGTGCCAGCAGCCAAGATTGGATTAGCGCTGGGGGACTTATGAGTGGCTACACCTTC
CASSQDWISAGGLMSGYTF
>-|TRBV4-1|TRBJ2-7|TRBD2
TGCGCCAGCAGCCAAGGGGGGCTTAGCGGGAGGCTCGGTGGGGACGAGCAGTACTTC
CASSQGGLSGRLGGDEQYF
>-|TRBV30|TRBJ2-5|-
TGTGCCTGGAGGGGTGGGAGCCTCTTTGGGGAGACCCAGTACTTC
CAWRGGSLFGETQYF
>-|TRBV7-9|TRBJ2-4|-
TGTGCCAGCAGCTTAGCTGCCAGGGGAGACATTCAGTACTTC
CASSLAARGDIQYF
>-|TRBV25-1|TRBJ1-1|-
TGTGCCAGCAGTGACGGGGGACGAGGTGAAGCTTTCTTT
CASSDGGRGEAFF
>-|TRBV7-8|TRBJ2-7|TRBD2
TGTGCCAGCAGCTTAAGCGGGGGGAGCTCCTACGAGCAGTACTTC
CASSLSGGSSYEQYF
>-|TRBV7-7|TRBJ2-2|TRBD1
TGTGCTAGCAGATCACAGGGGGGCACCGGGGAGCTGTTTTTT
CASRSQGGTGELFF
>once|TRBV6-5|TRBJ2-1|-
TGTGCCACCGGAAGGGGAGGCTCCTACAATGAGCAGTTCTTC
CATGRGGSYNEQFF
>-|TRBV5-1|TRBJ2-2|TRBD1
TGCGCCAGCAGGCCGACAGGGTGGAGCACCGGGGAGCTGTTTTTT
CASRPTGWSTGELFF
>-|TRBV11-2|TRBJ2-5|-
TGTGCCAGCAGGGAGCGCCTGGCTCAAGAGACCCAGTACTTC
CASRERLAQETQYF
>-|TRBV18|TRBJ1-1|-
TGTGCCAGCTCACCACGGGCCCTGAACACTGAAGCTTTCTTT
CASSPRALNTEAFF
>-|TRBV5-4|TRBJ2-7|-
TGTGCCAGCAGCGGCGGGACCAGAGTCGGAGAGCAGTACTTC
CASSGGTRVGEQYF
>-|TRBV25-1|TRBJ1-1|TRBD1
TGTGCCAGCAGTGCCGACAGGGGGCGGGATGAAGCTTTCTTT
CASSADRGRDEAFF
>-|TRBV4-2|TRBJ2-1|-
TGTGCCAGCAGCCAAGGATGGAGGGGTTCCTACAATGAGCAGCTCTTC
CASSQGWRGSYNEQLF
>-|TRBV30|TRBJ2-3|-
TGTGCCTGGACGTCCGCGGGCGCCACCTCAGATACGCAGTATTTT
CAWTSAGATSDTQYF
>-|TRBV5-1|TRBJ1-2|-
TGCGCCAGCAGCGTAACACAGGGTGGGAATGGCTACACCTTC
CASSVTQGGNGYTF
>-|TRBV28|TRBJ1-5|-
TGTGCCAGCAGCACAGAACCTTACAGGGTAAATCAGCCCCAGCATTTT
CASSTEPYRVNQPQHF
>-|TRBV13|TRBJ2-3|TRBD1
TGTGCCAGCAGCTTGGTGGGGGGACAGGAAACGCAGTATTTT
CASSLVGGQETQYF
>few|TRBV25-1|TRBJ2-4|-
TGTGCCAGCAGTGAGGAGGGGGGGGAAAACATTCAGTACTTC
CASSEEGGENIQYF
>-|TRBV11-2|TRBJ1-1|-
TGTGCCAGCAGCTTAGATCGGAAGCAGGGTGAAGCTTTCTTT
CASSLDRKQGEAFF
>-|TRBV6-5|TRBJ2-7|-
TGTGCCAGCAGTCCAGCCGGGGTGGGAACCTACGAGCAGTACTTC
CASSPAGVGTYEQYF
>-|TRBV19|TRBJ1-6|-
TGTGCCAGTAGTATTAGGCGGGGGAGAAGGGCCCTCCACTTT
CASSIRRGRRALHF
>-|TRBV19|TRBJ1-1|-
TGTGCCAGTACCCAGGGGATCACTGAAGCTTTCTTT
CASTQGITEAFF
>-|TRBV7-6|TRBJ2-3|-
TGTGCCAGCAGCTTAAAGTCTCAGGGAATAGATACGCAGTATTTT
CASSLKSQGIDTQYF
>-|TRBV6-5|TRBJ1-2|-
TGTGCCAGCAGTTACGGGCAGCTGCTGAACTATGGCTACACCTTC
CASSYGQLLNYGYTF
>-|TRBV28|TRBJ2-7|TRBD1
TGTGCCAGCAGATCTGGACAGGGGAGGTACGAGCAGTACTTC
CASRSGQGRYEQYF
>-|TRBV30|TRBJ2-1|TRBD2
TGTGCCTGGAGTCGCGGGGGGGCCTACAATGAGCAGTTCTTC
CAWSRGGAYNEQFF
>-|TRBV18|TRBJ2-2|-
TGTGCCAGCTCACCGACTCCACCCGCGAACACCGGGGAGCTGTTTTTT
CASSPTPPANTGELFF
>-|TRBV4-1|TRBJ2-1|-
TGCGCCAGCAGCCAAGGGAAACTTCCTAGCTCCTACAATGAGCAGTTCTTC
CASSQGKLPSSYNEQFF
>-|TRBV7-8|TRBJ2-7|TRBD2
TGTGCCAGCAGCTCGACCAAGGGACTAGCGGGAGGATACGAGCAGTACTTC
CASSSTKGLAGGYEQYF